These 10 T cell receptor beta chains were sequenced from one sample in a study of T cell repertoires in cytomegalovirus infection. For these TCRs, the target antigens are not known. One entry per CDR3 protein results from TCRdb running MiXCR on the reads. This sample has around 430,000 distinct CDR3 sequences, with under 55% found just once. Sequenced material: cultured PBMCs, taken from culture after CMV antigen stimulation. The origin of the receptors is a human donor in good health (CMV status not recorded). Some clones in this sample may be carry-over from other donors' samples.

This clonotype was observed many times. J is TRBJ2-7 and V is TRBV7-2; 7 nucleotides match TRBD1. Germline values: CDR1 SGHTA, CDR2 FQGNSA. V gave up 3 bases and J gave up 3 bases; unmatched junction bases: 8. CDR3 length equals 15 residues. The CDR3 nucleotides read TGTGCCAGCAGCTTCGGGACAGCGGCGGGCTACGAGCAGTACTTC. Translated: CASSFGTAAGYEQYF.

The chain couples TRBV7-6 to TRBJ2-3, with D tentatively TRBD1 (6 bases). V shed 5 bases and J shed 7 bases, with 22 bases lying between them. Germline loops: CDR1 SGHVS, CDR2 FNYEAQ. This CDR3 has 16 amino acids. The CDR3 DNA reads TGTGCCAGCAGCCCAGGTGGGGGCCGTTCTCTTCATACGCAGTATTTT. It yields the protein CASSPGGGRSLHTQYF.

This rearrangement joins TRBV18 to TRBJ2-7; weak D call: TRBD2 (6 bases). Per the germline V gene, CDR1 is KGHSH and CDR2 is LQKENI. The CDR3 is 19 amino acids. V gave up 3 bases and J gave up 2 bases, with 26 bases separating them. CDR3 in DNA: TGTGCCAGCTCACCTCCCGGGGTTATGGGGGGAATCGTCGCCTACGAGCAGTACTTC. Protein product: CASSPPGVMGGIVAYEQYF.

This sequence joins TRBV5-1 and TRBJ1-1, with no clear D. The germline V gene encodes CDR1 SGHRS and CDR2 YFSETQ. The CDR3 is 16 residues long. With 1 base removed from V and 4 bases from J, the gap between germline ends came to 17 bases. DNA of the CDR3: TGCGCCAGCAGCTTGATCTCGGGAACGGTGGGCACTGAAGCTTTCTTT. The encoded protein is CASSLISGTVGTEAFF.

The chain recombines TRBV7-2 with TRBJ2-3; no reliable D call. CDR1 and CDR2 (germline): SGHTA, FQGNSA. The CDR3 runs 14 residues. The V end was cut by 0 bases, the J end by 2 bases, with 6 bases between. CDR3 DNA sequence: TGTGCCAGCAGCTTAGCGTGGTCCACAGATACGCAGTATTTT. It yields the protein CASSLAWSTDTQYF. The variable domain in full, completed from reference TRBV7-2 and TRBJ2-3, reads GAGVSQSPSNKVTEKGKDVELRCDPISGHTALYWYRQSLGQGLEFLIYFQGNSAPDKSGLPSDRFSAERTGGSVSTLTIQRTQQEDSAVYLCASSLAWSTDTQYFGPGTRLTVL.

The rearrangement links TRBV12-3 or TRBV12-4 to TRBJ2-2; 7 nucleotides align to TRBD1. This CDR3 has 19 amino acids. Trimming took 7 bases from V and 2 from J; bases not matched to a gene: 19. As DNA, the CDR3 is TGTGCCAGCAACCGCCGGTTCCCGCCCGGGACAGAAAACACCGGGGAGCTGTTTTTT. It encodes CASNRRFPPGTENTGELFF.

There are a few counts of this clonotype. The chain couples TRBV7-2 to TRBJ2-1, with D unclear. CDR1 and CDR2 from the germline V gene are SGHTA and FQGNSA. This CDR3 has 13 amino acids. The V end was cut by 1 base, the J end by 10 bases, with 11 bases between. CDR3 in amino acids: CASSLGPKGEQFF. The CDR3 bases are TGTGCCAGCAGCTTAGGCCCTAAGGGAGAGCAGTTCTTC.

The V gene is TRBV7-6, the J gene TRBJ2-2; 7 bases match TRBD2. The CDR3 spans 16 residues. CDR1 and CDR2 (germline): SGHVS, FNYEAQ. Trimming took 5 bases from V and 5 from J; bases not matched to a gene: 11. The CDR3 spells CASSQGTTVATGELFF. Written as DNA, the CDR3 is TGTGCCAGCAGCCAAGGGACTACTGTCGCGACCGGGGAGCTGTTTTTT.

This sequence joins TRBV19 and TRBJ1-5, with no clear D. This CDR3 contains 14 residues. Germline V gene lookup returns CDR1 LNHDA and CDR2 SQIVND (reference sequence). V was pared by 1 base and J by 2 bases, with 6 bases between. Here the CDR3 reads CASSIATGNQPQHF. In DNA form, the CDR3 reads TGTGCCAGTAGTATAGCAACGGGCAATCAGCCCCAGCATTTT.

The chain joins TRBV12-3 or TRBV12-4 to TRBJ2-2; D remains unclear. The CDR3 has 15 residues. Trimming took off 0 bases at V and 3 bases at J, with 8 bases between the two ends. The CDR3 loop is CASSLAAPYTGELFF. DNA of the CDR3: TGTGCCAGCAGTTTAGCGGCACCCTACACCGGGGAGCTGTTTTTT.